The present TCR beta chain was sequenced within a study of post-analysis software for immune sequencing data (dated by TCRdb to between 2014 and 2017). For context, the study as a whole: The recorded disease courses included relapsing-remitting, secondary progressive and progressive-relapsing multiple sclerosis, and some patients had no subtype annotation. The multiple sclerosis patient repertoires were compared with 10 or so previously published healthy control repertoires from donors aged about 6 to 28 years. A subset of samples was prepared in parallel using single-end sample barcoding, then pooled and co-amplified after Illumina adapter ligation.

Preparation of the library involved PCR. The sample was run on an Illumina HiSeq 2500. To reduce PCR and sequencing biases, unique molecular identifiers were built into the TCR beta cDNA libraries. Per 1 to 10 million input T cells, some 500,000 cDNA molecules were obtained, such that each molecule approximated one T cell. The patient libraries were prepared and sequenced using the same protocol as the earlier healthy control dataset. Samples belonging to the same batch were prepared together, multiplexed and sequenced on a shared HiSeq lane. Per the source publication's procedure: MIGEC handled the raw barcoded reads, throwing out single-read molecular identifier groups before consensus assembly and CDR3 extraction. VDJtools was used for post-analysis of the clonotype tables, and diversity was normalized by down-sampling every dataset to the size of the smallest sample. Repertoire overlap clustering matched CDR3 amino acid but not nucleotide sequences to correct batch-related cross-sample contamination. The public reads were run again by TCRdb, first through fastp at Q25 and then through MiXCR, and only productive beta chains were kept. Rows matching on CDR3 protein sequence are summarized as one entry with the most common DNA and genes. The V and J calls and clone size are TCRdb's, not the authors'. The sample yields fewer than 550,000 distinct CDR3 sequences; 34% were counted once. In total, the top ten clones hold 4.5% to 7.5% of the sample.

V sheds 1 base and J sheds 4 bases, leaving 11 bases between their ends. The CDR3 numbers 14 residues from cysteine through phenylalanine. Left in the record is the CDR3 DNA by itself, 42 bases read in frame from the first base. Taken from the germline V gene (reference sequence), the CDR1 and CDR2 loops are LGHDT and YNNKEL. In this sample, this clonotype turned up a few times. This clone's antigen is unknown. No base quality information exists; no much larger clone differs at one position. TCR beta repertoires were profiled from peripheral blood of more than ten young patients with multiple sclerosis to demonstrate the VDJtools post-analysis software. The multiple sclerosis patients were children and adolescents ranging in age from 6 to 15 years. What the study reported, not specific to this receptor: A handful of TRBV segments, including TRBV5-6, TRBV5-1 and TRBV20-1, were significantly more frequent in patients than controls. Normalized Chao1 diversity was significantly lower in multiple sclerosis patients than controls, suggesting substantial peripheral T-cell clonal expansion. The multiple sclerosis patient group was slightly younger than the control group. Direct clustering with F measure showed strong co-clustering of samples prepared in the same batch, prompting a batch-effect correction.

Recombination joined TRBV3-1 with TRBJ2-7; matching of 5 bases hints at TRBD1 as the D gene. The origin of this receptor is a girl younger than 18 with multiple sclerosis. The specimen sequenced was blood. The DNA reads as follows: TGTGCCAGCAGCCAAGGTCCAGGGTTATACGAGCAGTACTTC. Its product reads: CASSQGPGLYEQYF.